These 20 T cell receptor beta chains were sequenced from one sample in a study of lymphopenia after photon versus proton radiotherapy. Sequencing used immunoSEQ multiplex PCR; TCRdb keeps in-frame clones, though not all of them. Altogether some 25,000 clones are present, 80% to 90% being singletons, with the ten largest covering roughly 19%. The material sequenced was peripheral blood, taken from a patient treated with photon-based radiotherapy. The receptors originated from a man between 50 and 59 years old with gastric cancer.

The rearrangement joins TRBV5-1 to TRBJ1-2; D gene ambiguous. Germline CDR1 reads SGHRS; CDR2 reads YFSETQ. CDR3 size: 15 residues. Trimming shortened V by 4 bases and J by 1 base, and 14 bases separated the two germline ends. The CDR3 protein is CASSEGSGSNYGYTF. The CDR3 nucleotides read TGCGCCAGCAGCGAAGGAAGTGGAAGTAACTATGGCTACACCTTC.

The J gene is TRBJ1-4, the V gene TRBV10-2; D may be TRBD1 (6 bases). Germline CDR1 reads WSHSY; CDR2 reads SAAADI. The CDR3 covers 14 residues. V lost 8 bases and J 5 bases, leaving 15 bases between the germline ends. The CDR3 protein is CASRPGTKNEKLFF. The CDR3 bases are TGCGCCAGCCGTCCCGGGACAAAAAATGAAAAACTGTTTTTT.

The rearrangement uses TRBV11-2 and TRBJ1-4; no clear D. The CDR3 totals 14 residues. CDR1 and CDR2 (germline): SGHAT, FQNNGV. V was clipped by 1 base and J by 7 bases, with 10 bases between them. CDR3 sequence reads: CASSLGYGSEKLFF. DNA of the CDR3: TGTGCCAGCAGCTTAGGATATGGGAGTGAAAAACTGTTTTTT.

The rearrangement links TRBV5-1 to TRBJ2-7, with 8 bases identical to TRBD1. Losses at the gene ends were 1 base for V and 5 bases for J; bases not matched to a gene: 5. This CDR3 is built from 14 residues. CDR1 SGHRS and CDR2 YFSETQ come from the germline V gene. In DNA, the CDR3 is TGCGCCAGCAGCTTGTCAGGACAGGGCCACGAGCAGTACGTC. Translation gives CASSLSGQGHEQYV.

This clone showed up just once. The chain joins TRBV5-1 to TRBJ2-2, with D unresolved. The CDR3 consists of 15 residues. Trimming took off 1 base at V and 1 base at J, with 8 bases between the two ends. Germline V gives CDR1 SGHRS, CDR2 YFSETQ. CDR3 sequence reads: CASSLWSRNTGELFF. The CDR3 coding sequence is TGCGCCAGCAGCTTGTGGTCCAGGAACACCGGGGAGCTGTTTTTT.

The chain couples TRBV5-1 to TRBJ1-2; TRBD1 is a possible D gene (6 bases). From germline, CDR1 is SGHRS and CDR2 YFSETQ. The V and J ends lost 4 bases and 0 bases respectively, with 16 bases between them. The CDR3 contains 16 residues. The CDR3 DNA reads TGCGCCAGCAGCATCCGGACAGTTACAGCTAACTATGGCTACACCTTC. Its translation: CASSIRTVTANYGYTF.

This chain links TRBV7-3 with TRBJ2-7, with a tentative D call TRBD2 (6 bases). Trimming took off 1 base at V and 3 bases at J, with 10 bases between the two ends. The CDR3 sequence is 14 residues long. In germline, CDR1 is SGHTA, CDR2 FQGTGA. This chain's CDR3 is CASSLRAGNYEQYF. CDR3 coding DNA: TGTGCCAGCAGCTTAAGGGCGGGAAACTACGAGCAGTACTTC.

J is TRBJ2-5 and V is TRBV7-6; either TRBD1 or TRBD2 may fit D (5 bases each). The germline V gene has CDR1 SGHVS and CDR2 FNYEAQ. Trimming stripped 2 bases from V and 4 bases from J, with 8 bases between. The CDR3 length is 13 residues. This CDR3 is CASSLRDGETQYF. The DNA of the CDR3 is TGTGCCAGCAGCTTAAGGGACGGAGAGACCCAGTACTTC. The whole variable domain, remainder taken from reference TRBV7-6 and TRBJ2-5, is GAGVSQSPRYKVTKRGQDVALRCDPISGHVSLYWYRQALGQGPEFLTYFNYEAQQDKSGLPNDRFSAERPEGSISTLTIQRTEQRDSAMYRCASSLRDGETQYFGPGTRLLVL.

J is TRBJ2-5 and V is TRBV12-5; 7 bases are shared with TRBD1. From germline, CDR1 is LGHNT and CDR2 FRNRAP. V lost 4 bases, J lost 1 base, and 3 bases stayed unmatched. This CDR3 is built from 14 residues. CDR3 bases: TGTGCTAGTGGTTGGAACAGGGGCCAAGAGACCCAGTACTTC. Translation: CASGWNRGQETQYF.

This sequence joins TRBV5-6 and TRBJ1-5, with 10 bases that match TRBD1. The germline V gene encodes CDR1 SGHDT and CDR2 YYEEEE. Trimming took 0 bases from V and 6 from J; bases not matched to a gene: 0. The CDR3 loop spans 14 amino acids. The CDR3 loop is CASSLGQGAQPQHF. The CDR3 coding sequence is TGTGCCAGCAGCTTGGGACAGGGGGCTCAGCCCCAGCATTTT.

The chain joins TRBV30 to TRBJ2-3; D possibly matches TRBD1 or TRBD2 (5 bases each). Germline assignment: CDR1 GTSNPN and CDR2 SVGIG (reference sequence). The CDR3 runs to 14 residues. V gave up 0 bases and J gave up 5 bases, with 12 bases separating them. The CDR3 sequence: CAWSVGGMGDTQYF. CDR3 nucleotides: TGTGCCTGGAGTGTTGGGGGAATGGGAGATACGCAGTATTTT.

The J gene is TRBJ2-3, the V gene TRBV23-1; D ambiguous. TRBV23-1 is recorded as an ORF, its role being uncertain. Trimming left V 0 bases short and J 4 bases short, with 14 bases between. The CDR3 has 16 amino acids. This CDR3 reads CASSQSCSRFSDTQYF. CDR3 DNA: TGCGCCAGCAGTCAATCTTGTTCCAGATTCTCAGATACGCAGTATTTT.

The chain uses TRBV5-6 and TRBJ2-2; 7 nucleotides agree with TRBD1. Trimming removed 4 bases from V and 4 bases from J; junction bases left unmatched: 10. This CDR3 is 16 amino acids long. Germline CDR1 and CDR2: SGHDT and YYEEEE. The CDR3 region is CASSKKTGFGTGELFF. The DNA for the CDR3 is TGTGCCAGCAGCAAAAAGACAGGGTTTGGCACCGGGGAGCTGTTTTTT.

The chain combines TRBV4-3 with TRBJ1-5; D call uncertain. This CDR3 comprises 13 residues. Deletions cut 0 bases from V and 5 bases from J, with 5 bases between. CDR1 and CDR2 from the germline V gene are LGHNA and YSLEER. The CDR3 sequence: CASSQDGDQPQHF. DNA for the CDR3: TGCGCCAGCAGCCAAGATGGGGATCAGCCCCAGCATTTT.

The V call is TRBV7-6, the J call TRBJ2-3, with 7 positions matching TRBD1. The germline gives CDR1 SGHVS, CDR2 FNYEAQ. Trimming cost V 3 bases and J 7 bases; bases outside gene matches: 7. The CDR3 has 14 residues. The CDR3 sequence is CASSFVGGGHTQYF. DNA for the CDR3: TGTGCCAGCAGCTTTGTAGGGGGCGGACATACGCAGTATTTT. Filled out from reference TRBV7-6 and TRBJ2-3, the complete variable domain reads GAGVSQSPRYKVTKRGQDVALRCDPISGHVSLYWYRQALGQGPEFLTYFNYEAQQDKSGLPNDRFSAERPEGSISTLTIQRTEQRDSAMYRCASSFVGGGHTQYFGPGTRLTVL.

The J gene is TRBJ2-7, the V gene TRBV5-1; maybe TRBD2 (6 bases). Germline V CDR1 and CDR2: SGHRS, YFSETQ. V was shortened by 0 bases and J by 5 bases, with 15 bases between the two germline ends. The CDR3 extends over 15 amino acids. CDR3 DNA: TGCGCCAGCAGCTTGGGTTTATTGCGGGGTAACGAGCAGTACTTC. Its protein is CASSLGLLRGNEQYF.

CDR3 residues: CASPSRANQPQHF. DNA of the CDR3: TGTGCCAGCCCCTCCCGGGCTAATCAGCCCCAGCATTTT. The chain links TRBV6-4 to TRBJ1-5; D unresolved. Trimming removed 8 bases from V and 4 bases from J, with 12 bases in between. This CDR3 comprises 13 residues. Germline V gives CDR1 MRHNA, CDR2 SNTAGT.

This chain uses TRBV6-1 with TRBJ1-1, with D maybe TRBD1 (6 bases). The ends were cut back, 5 bases at V and 10 bases at J, with 14 bases in the middle. The CDR3 extends over 12 amino acids. CDR1 is MNHNS and CDR2 is SASEGT in the germline V gene. CDR3 protein: CASSSGVRGAFF. CDR3 nucleotides: TGTGCCAGCAGTTCAGGGGTAAGGGGAGCTTTCTTT.

The V and J genes are TRBV30 and TRBJ2-2; the D gene is possibly TRBD1 (6 bases). V lost 3 bases to trimming and J lost 7 bases, with 9 bases between them. The germline V gene encodes CDR1 GTSNPN and CDR2 SVGIG (reference sequence). The CDR3 length is 12 residues. CDR3 sequence reads: CAWRGAGGELFF. CDR3 in DNA: TGTGCCTGGAGGGGGGCTGGCGGGGAGCTGTTTTTT. Variable domain in full (rest from reference TRBV30 and TRBJ2-2): SQTIHQWPATLVQPVGSPLSLECTVEGTSNPNLYWYRQAAGRGLQLLFYSVGIGQISSEVPQNLSASRPQDRQFILSSKKLLLSDSGFYLCAWRGAGGELFFGEGSRLTVL.

The chain employs TRBV2 and TRBJ1-3, with D hard to call. Trimming cost V 8 bases and J 0 bases, with 14 bases left between them. Germline V gene lookup returns CDR1 SNHLY and CDR2 FYNNEI. The CDR3 covers 15 residues. The CDR3 DNA reads TGTGCCAGCCGAAAACACCCTAGCTCTGGAAACACCATATATTTT. Its translation is CASRKHPSSGNTIYF.